This T cell receptor beta chain originates from a study of T cells in Graves' hyperthyroidism and ophthalmopathy. The source material, RNA transcripts, was used to amplify TCR beta CDR3 regions. HTBI primers were employed in a first-round RT-PCR of the TCR CDR3. TCRdb re-analysed the multiplex PCR reads in MiXCR, keeping a single row per CDR3 protein. This table has hundreds of thousands of distinct CDR3 sequences, about 14% appearing once. Ophthalmopathy patients had Clinical Activity Score at least 3, NOSPECS grade at least 4, duration under 3 months. Remarks on this clonotype: Its antigen remains unidentified.

Study-wide results and limits: In simple terms, a model built on 13 V-J features told ophthalmopathy apart from stable hyperthyroidism. The blood repertoire included most of the expanded thyroid clonotypes above 0.001.

The germline V gene encodes CDR1 MNHNS and CDR2 SASEGT. The CDR3 is made up of 14 amino acids. The V gene end was trimmed by 8 bases and the J gene end by 0 bases; junction bases not matched to a gene: 5. The material sequenced was blood. The chain carries TRBV6-1 and TRBJ2-7; 9 bases align to TRBD2. This receptor was taken from a woman in her thirties or forties with Graves' ophthalmopathy. This CDR3 is CASRAGGTSYEQYF. The CDR3 bases are TGTGCCAGCCGAGCGGGGGGTACCTCCTACGAGCAGTACTTC.